These 21 T cell receptor beta chains share one sample of origin, sequenced in a study of control samples from healthy donors and cancer patients. Some clones are missing from TCRdb's copy, which holds only in-frame ones; the method was immunoSEQ multiplex PCR. The sample holds 390,000 or so clones, 90% seen once. Sequenced: PBMCs. These TCRs come from a middle-aged man with head and neck cancer.

This clone was seen only once. The chain links TRBV19 to TRBJ2-3; D may be TRBD1 or TRBD2 (5 bases each). Trimming left V 9 bases short and J 0 bases short, with 19 bases between. The germline V gene has CDR1 LNHDA and CDR2 SQIVND (reference sequence). CDR3 length equals 16 residues. CDR3 region: CASRIRDGRSTDTQYF. CDR3 bases: TGTGCCAGCAGAATCCGGGACGGACGTAGCACAGATACGCAGTATTTT.

The count of this clone is one. The chain joins TRBV4-2 to TRBJ2-5; TRBD2 agrees at 11 bases. Unmatched junction bases numbered 10, after V lost 0 bases and J lost 1 base. This CDR3 has 19 amino acids. The germline V gene encodes CDR1 LGHNA and CDR2 YNFKEQ. CDR3: CASSQEGTSGAGPQETQYF. The CDR3, as DNA: TGTGCCAGCAGCCAAGAGGGGACTAGCGGAGCAGGCCCCCAAGAGACCCAGTACTTC.

This chain uses TRBV6-6 with TRBJ1-6; 10 bases are a match to TRBD1. The V and J ends lost 5 bases and 5 bases, in that order; junction bases with no gene match: 3. The CDR3 is 15 residues long. CDR1 MNHNY and CDR2 SVGAGI come from the germline V gene (reference sequence). CDR3 bases: TGTGCCAGCAGTCTAGGACAGGGGGATAATTCACCCCTCCACTTT. Translated, it gives CASSLGQGDNSPLHF.

This chain uses TRBV6-5 with TRBJ1-1; D is possibly TRBD1 (5 bases). Between the trimmed V and J ends, which lost 7 bases and 3 bases, there was a span of 12 bases. This CDR3 has 13 residues. Germline CDR1 MNHEY, CDR2 SVGAGI. The CDR3 DNA reads TGTGCCAGCAACCGCGGGACGGACACTGAAGCTTTCTTT. This translates into CASNRGTDTEAFF.

This sequence joins TRBV7-9 and TRBJ2-5, with TRBD1 matching 9 bases. J was trimmed by 5 bases and V by 3 bases; bases with no gene match: 7. The CDR3 runs 15 residues. In germline, CDR1 is SEHNR, CDR2 FQNEAQ (reference sequence). In DNA, the CDR3 is TGTGCCAGCAGCTTCCGCGGACAGGGGAGGGAGACCCAGTACTTC. Translated, it gives CASSFRGQGRETQYF.

This clone was counted only a few times. This rearrangement joins TRBV5-1 to TRBJ2-1, with 7 nucleotides matching TRBD2. CDR1 is SGHRS, CDR2 YFSETQ, per germline. The CDR3 covers 16 residues. V shed 0 bases and J 7 bases; nucleotides not matched to a gene: 10. The CDR3 here is CASSLAPSGTGNEQFF. The CDR3 DNA reads as TGCGCCAGCAGCTTGGCCCCTAGCGGTACCGGGAATGAGCAGTTCTTC.

This clone was counted a single time. The gene calls are TRBV5-1 and TRBJ1-1; TRBD1 is a possible D gene (5 bases). Trimming pared 3 bases from V and 0 bases from J, leaving 15 bases between. In germline, CDR1 is SGHRS, CDR2 YFSETQ. The CDR3 has 16 amino acids. CDR3 DNA: TGCGCCAGCAGCTCCGTGAGGGGCTTGATGAACACTGAAGCTTTCTTT. This sequence encodes CASSSVRGLMNTEAFF.

This sequence joins TRBV7-9 and TRBJ2-3; 12 bases fit TRBD2. The CDR3 runs to 16 residues. Unmatched junction bases numbered 10, after V lost 9 bases and J lost 3 bases. Germline lookup yields CDR1 SEHNR and CDR2 FQNEAQ (reference sequence). CDR3 nucleotide sequence: TGTGCCAGTACTAGCGGGAGGCCCCCACGGACAGATACGCAGTATTTT. The encoded protein is CASTSGRPPRTDTQYF. The variable domain in full, completed from reference TRBV7-9 and TRBJ2-3, reads DTGVSQNPRHKITKRGQNVTFRCDPISEHNRLYWYRQTLGQGPEFLTYFQNEAQLEKSRLLSDRFSAERPKGSFSTLEIQRTEQGDSAMYLCASTSGRPPRTDTQYFGPGTRLTVL.

The V call is TRBV15, the J call TRBJ1-1, with 10 positions matching TRBD1. CDR1 is LNHNV and CDR2 is YYDKDF in the germline V gene (reference sequence). J lost 9 bases, V lost 5 bases, and 6 bases had no gene match. This CDR3 is 13 amino acids long. The CDR3 reads CATSEGQGGKAFF. DNA for the CDR3: TGTGCCACCAGCGAAGGACAGGGGGGGAAAGCTTTCTTT.

The chain is built from TRBV19 and TRBJ1-2; D not certain. The V end was cut by 3 bases, the J end by 4 bases, with 12 bases between. The CDR3 is 14 amino acids. Germline CDR1 and CDR2: LNHDA and SQIVND (reference sequence). The CDR3 region is CASSMSRAAYGYTF. DNA of the CDR3: TGTGCCAGTAGTATGTCGAGGGCTGCCTATGGCTACACCTTC.

Turning to this clone: Other nucleotide sequences in the sample specify the same CDR3. V is TRBV5-1 and J is TRBJ2-7, with 8 bases that match TRBD1. V lost 4 bases, J lost 4 bases, and 7 bases stayed unmatched. This CDR3 contains 14 residues. Germline loops: CDR1 SGHRS, CDR2 YFSETQ. The CDR3 spells CASSPGQAPYEQYF. In DNA, the CDR3 is TGCGCCAGCAGCCCGGGACAGGCTCCTTACGAGCAGTACTTC.

The rearrangement joins TRBV6-1 to TRBJ2-2; TRBD1 or TRBD2 may be the D gene (6 bases each). The V and J ends lost 4 bases and 4 bases respectively, with 22 bases between them. There are 18 residues in the CDR3. Looked up from germline, CDR1 is MNHNS and CDR2 is SASEGT. The CDR3 here is CASSVSGLQGAGTGELFF. DNA for the CDR3: TGTGCCAGCAGTGTAAGCGGGTTACAGGGAGCGGGCACCGGGGAGCTGTTTTTT.

The chain recombines TRBV5-1 with TRBJ2-7; TRBD1 is a possible D gene (6 bases). Trimming removed 4 bases at V and 1 base at J, with 18 bases between. CDR1 is SGHRS and CDR2 is YFSETQ in the germline V gene. The CDR3 is 16 residues long. The CDR3 DNA follows: TGCGCCAGCAGCCCCCAACGGGGCCAGGGGTCCTACGAGCAGTACTTC. The encoded protein is CASSPQRGQGSYEQYF.

The gene calls are TRBV27 and TRBJ2-6; TRBD2 is a possible D gene (9 bases). With 4 bases removed from V and 1 base from J, the gap between germline ends came to 29 bases. The CDR3 spans 22 residues. Germline V lookup: CDR1 MNHEY, CDR2 SMNVEV (reference sequence). CDR3 sequence (DNA): TGTGCCAGCAGTTCCTACAGGGGGGCCTCCGGGACTAGCTTTTCTGGGGCCAACGTCCTGACTTTC. Protein product: CASSSYRGASGTSFSGANVLTF.

The rearrangement links TRBV12-3 or TRBV12-4 to TRBJ1-2; perhaps TRBD1 as D (6 bases). Trimming stripped 11 bases from V and 3 bases from J, with 10 bases between. CDR3 length: 11 amino acids. CDR3 DNA sequence: TGTGCCTCCGGGACATACTATGGCTACACCTTC. The encoded protein is CASGTYYGYTF.

The rearrangement joins TRBV2 to TRBJ1-3; D is ambiguous. CDR1 is SNHLY, CDR2 FYNNEI, per germline. The CDR3 is 14 residues long. The V end was cut by 10 bases, the J end by 2 bases, with 15 bases between. Here the CDR3 reads CATTSGVPGNTIYF. As DNA, the CDR3 is TGTGCCACCACTTCCGGGGTACCTGGAAACACCATATATTTT.

The gene calls are TRBV18 and TRBJ2-7; D may be TRBD2 (6 bases). V lost 6 bases and J lost 3, with 15 bases in between. Germline V lookup: CDR1 KGHSH, CDR2 LQKENI. The CDR3 length is 14 residues. The CDR3 coding sequence is TGTGCCAGCTCTCCCGGGACGGGGGACTACGAGCAGTACTTC. Protein: CASSPGTGDYEQYF.

The V gene is TRBV30, the J gene TRBJ1-5; TRBD1 aligns across 10 bases. V dropped 1 base and J dropped 9; count of bases not matched to a gene: 9. The CDR3 spans 15 residues. CDR1 is GTSNPN and CDR2 is SVGIG in the germline V gene (reference sequence). CDR3 protein: CAWSELTGGVGPQHF. The DNA of the CDR3 is TGTGCCTGGAGTGAATTGACAGGGGGCGTGGGGCCCCAGCATTTT.

The V gene is TRBV28, the J gene TRBJ1-5; weak D call: TRBD1 (5 bases). Trimming removed 8 bases from V and 4 bases from J, with 15 bases in between. This CDR3 comprises 14 residues. In germline, CDR1 is MDHEN, CDR2 SYDVKM. The CDR3, as DNA: TGTGCCAGCTCAACCCCGGGGGTGAATCAGCCCCAGCATTTT. Its protein is CASSTPGVNQPQHF.

Comment on this clone: Other DNA sequences in the sample encode the same CDR3. V gene TRBV20-1 combines with J gene TRBJ1-1; D ambiguous. This CDR3 has 11 residues. CDR1 and CDR2 from the germline V gene are DFQATT and SNEGSKA (reference sequence). Trimming removed 5 bases at V and 2 bases at J, with 6 bases between. CDR3 sequence: CSADLNTEAFF. In nucleotides, the CDR3 is TGCAGTGCTGACTTAAACACTGAAGCTTTCTTT.

This clone has only one observation. V is TRBV5-4 and J is TRBJ1-6, with TRBD1 as a possible D gene (6 bases). This CDR3 is built from 14 residues. V was cut by 3 bases and J by 9 bases, with 13 bases left in between. The germline V gene has CDR1 SGHNT and CDR2 YYREEE (reference sequence). DNA of the CDR3: TGTGCCAGCAGCTCGGCAGGGGATCCTTCACCCCTCCACTTT. Translation: CASSSAGDPSPLHF.